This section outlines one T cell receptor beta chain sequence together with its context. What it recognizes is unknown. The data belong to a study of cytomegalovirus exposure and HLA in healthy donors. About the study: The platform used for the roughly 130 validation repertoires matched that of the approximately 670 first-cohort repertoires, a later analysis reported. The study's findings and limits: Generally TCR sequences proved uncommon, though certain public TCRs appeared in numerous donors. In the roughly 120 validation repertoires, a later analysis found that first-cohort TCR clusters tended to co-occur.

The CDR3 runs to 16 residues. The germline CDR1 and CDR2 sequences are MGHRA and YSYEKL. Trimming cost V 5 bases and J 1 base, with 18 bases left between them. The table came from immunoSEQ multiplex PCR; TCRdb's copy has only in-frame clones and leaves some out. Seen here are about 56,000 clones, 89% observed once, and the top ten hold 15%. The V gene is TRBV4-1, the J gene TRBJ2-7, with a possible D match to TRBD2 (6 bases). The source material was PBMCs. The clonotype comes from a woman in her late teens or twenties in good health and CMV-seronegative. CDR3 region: CASSEGLSAGSYEQYF. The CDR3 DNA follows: TGCGCCAGCAGCGAGGGACTCTCGGCGGGGTCCTACGAGCAGTACTTC.